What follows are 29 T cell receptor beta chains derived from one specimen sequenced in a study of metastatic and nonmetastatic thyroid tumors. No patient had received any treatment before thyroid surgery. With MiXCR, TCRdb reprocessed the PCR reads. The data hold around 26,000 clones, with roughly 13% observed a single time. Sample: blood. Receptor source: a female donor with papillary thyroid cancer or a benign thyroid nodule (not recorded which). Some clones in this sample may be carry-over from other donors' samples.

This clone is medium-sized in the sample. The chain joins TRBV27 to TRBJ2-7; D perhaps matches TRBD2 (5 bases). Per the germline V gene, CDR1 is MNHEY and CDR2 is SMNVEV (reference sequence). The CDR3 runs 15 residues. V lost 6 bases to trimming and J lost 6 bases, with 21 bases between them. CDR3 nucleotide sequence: TGTGCCAGCAGACATTTTGTGGGAGACCATCCCGAGCAGTACTTC. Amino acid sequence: CASRHFVGDHPEQYF.

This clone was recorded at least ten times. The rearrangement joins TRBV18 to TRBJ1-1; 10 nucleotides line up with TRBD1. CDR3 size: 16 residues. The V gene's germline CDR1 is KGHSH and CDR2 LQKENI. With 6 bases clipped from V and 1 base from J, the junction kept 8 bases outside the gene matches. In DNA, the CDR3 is TGTGCCAGCTCGTTGGGACAGGGGACGGGGAACACTGAAGCTTTCTTT. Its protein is CASSLGQGTGNTEAFF.

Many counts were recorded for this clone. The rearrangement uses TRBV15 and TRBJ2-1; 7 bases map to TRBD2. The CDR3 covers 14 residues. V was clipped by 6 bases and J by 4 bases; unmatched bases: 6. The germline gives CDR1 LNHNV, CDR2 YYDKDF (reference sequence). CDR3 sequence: CATRRGVEYNEQFF. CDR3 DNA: TGTGCCACCAGACGGGGGGTGGAATACAATGAGCAGTTCTTC. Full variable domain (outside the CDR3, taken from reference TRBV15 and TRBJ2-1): DAMVIQNPRYQVTQFGKPVTLSCSQTLNHNVMYWYQQKSSQAPKLLFHYYDKDFNNEADTPDNFQSRRPNTSFCFLDIRSPGLGDTAMYLCATRRGVEYNEQFFGPGTRLTVL.

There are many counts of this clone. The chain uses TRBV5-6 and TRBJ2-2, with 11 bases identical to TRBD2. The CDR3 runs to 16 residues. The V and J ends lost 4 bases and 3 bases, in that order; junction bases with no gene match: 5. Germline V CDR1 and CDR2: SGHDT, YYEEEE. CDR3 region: CASSILAGDYTGELFF. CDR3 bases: TGTGCCAGCAGCATACTAGCGGGAGATTACACCGGGGAGCTGTTTTTT.

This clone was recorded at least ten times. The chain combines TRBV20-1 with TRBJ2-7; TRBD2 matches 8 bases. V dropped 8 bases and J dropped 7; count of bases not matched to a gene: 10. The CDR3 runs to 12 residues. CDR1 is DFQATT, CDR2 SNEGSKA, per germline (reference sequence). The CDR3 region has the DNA TGCAGTCCGGCGGGGGGCTCGAGGGAGCAGTACTTC. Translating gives CSPAGGSREQYF.

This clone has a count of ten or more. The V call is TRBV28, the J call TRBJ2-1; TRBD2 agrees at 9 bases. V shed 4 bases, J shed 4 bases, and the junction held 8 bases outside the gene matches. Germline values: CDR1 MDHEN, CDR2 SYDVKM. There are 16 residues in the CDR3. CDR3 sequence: CASSSLREGIYNEQFF. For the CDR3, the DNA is TGTGCCAGCAGTTCCTTGCGGGAGGGGATATACAATGAGCAGTTCTTC.

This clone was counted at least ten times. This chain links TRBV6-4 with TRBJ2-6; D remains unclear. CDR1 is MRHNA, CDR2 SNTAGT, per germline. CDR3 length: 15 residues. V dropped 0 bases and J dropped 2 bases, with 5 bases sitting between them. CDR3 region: CASSDSVTGANVLTF. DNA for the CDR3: TGTGCCAGCAGTGACTCCGTAACTGGGGCCAACGTCCTGACTTTC.

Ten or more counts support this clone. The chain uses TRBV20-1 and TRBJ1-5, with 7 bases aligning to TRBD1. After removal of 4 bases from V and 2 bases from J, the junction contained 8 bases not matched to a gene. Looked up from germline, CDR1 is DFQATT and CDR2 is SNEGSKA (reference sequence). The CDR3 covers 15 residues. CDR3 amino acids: CSATSGQSRNQPQHF. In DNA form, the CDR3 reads TGCAGTGCTACCTCGGGACAGAGCCGCAATCAGCCCCAGCATTTT.

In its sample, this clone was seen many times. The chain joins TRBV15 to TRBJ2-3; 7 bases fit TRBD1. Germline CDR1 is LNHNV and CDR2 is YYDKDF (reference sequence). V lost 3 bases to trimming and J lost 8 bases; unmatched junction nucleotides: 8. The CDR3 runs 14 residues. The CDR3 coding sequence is TGTGCCACCAGCAGCAGCCTACAGGGGAGTACGCAGTATTTT. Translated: CATSSSLQGSTQYF.

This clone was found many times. DNA of the CDR3: TGTGCCAGCAGCTTATCTCCGGGACAGCGCCTTTATGGCTACACCTTC. Its protein product is CASSLSPGQRLYGYTF. The chain couples TRBV7-9 to TRBJ1-2; TRBD1 aligns across 7 bases. J gave up 5 bases and V 2 bases, and 11 bases lay outside the gene matches. This CDR3 contains 16 residues. Germline V lookup: CDR1 SEHNR, CDR2 FQNEAQ (reference sequence).

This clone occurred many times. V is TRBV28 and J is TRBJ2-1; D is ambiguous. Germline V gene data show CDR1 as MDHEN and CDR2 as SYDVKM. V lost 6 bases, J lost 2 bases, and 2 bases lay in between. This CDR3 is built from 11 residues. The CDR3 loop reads CASRAYNEQFF. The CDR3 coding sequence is TGTGCCAGCAGAGCCTACAATGAGCAGTTCTTC.

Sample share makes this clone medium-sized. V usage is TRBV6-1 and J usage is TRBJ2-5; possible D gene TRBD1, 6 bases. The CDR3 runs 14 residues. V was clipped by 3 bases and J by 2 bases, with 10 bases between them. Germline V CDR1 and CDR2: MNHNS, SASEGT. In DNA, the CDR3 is TGTGCCAGCAGTGAGTCCAGGGGACAAGAGACCCAGTACTTC. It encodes CASSESRGQETQYF.

CDR3 sequence reads: CASSQDGPALGAFF. CDR3 sequence (DNA): TGTGCCAGCAGCCAAGATGGACCCGCTCTGGGAGCTTTCTTT. The J gene is TRBJ1-1, the V gene TRBV4-2; D remains ambiguous. Trimming removed 0 bases at V and 10 bases at J, with 15 bases between. CDR3 length: 14 residues. CDR1 and CDR2 (germline): LGHNA, YNFKEQ.

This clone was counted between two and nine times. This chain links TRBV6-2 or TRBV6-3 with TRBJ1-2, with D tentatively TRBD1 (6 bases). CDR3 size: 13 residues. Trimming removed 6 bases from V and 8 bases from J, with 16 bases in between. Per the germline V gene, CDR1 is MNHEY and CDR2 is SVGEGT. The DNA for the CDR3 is TGTGCCAGCAGCCCTGACAGGTTGAGGGGCTACACCTTC. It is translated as CASSPDRLRGYTF.

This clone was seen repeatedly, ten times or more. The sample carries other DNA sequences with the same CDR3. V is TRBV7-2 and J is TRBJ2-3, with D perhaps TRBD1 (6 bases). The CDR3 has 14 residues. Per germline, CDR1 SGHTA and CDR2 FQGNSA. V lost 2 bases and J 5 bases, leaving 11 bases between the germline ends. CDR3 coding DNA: TGTGCCAGCAGCTTACTGGGGGCCGGAGATACGCAGTATTTT. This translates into CASSLLGAGDTQYF.

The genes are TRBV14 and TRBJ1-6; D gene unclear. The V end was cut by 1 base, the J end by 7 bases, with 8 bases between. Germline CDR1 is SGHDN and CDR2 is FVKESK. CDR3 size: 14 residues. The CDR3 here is CASSQGAANSPLHF. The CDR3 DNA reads TGTGCCAGCAGCCAAGGGGCCGCAAATTCACCCCTCCACTTT.

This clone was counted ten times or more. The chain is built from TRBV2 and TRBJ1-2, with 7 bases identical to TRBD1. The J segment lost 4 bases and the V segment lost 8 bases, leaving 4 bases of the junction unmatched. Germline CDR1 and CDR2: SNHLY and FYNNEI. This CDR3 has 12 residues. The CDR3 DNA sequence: TGTGCCAGCGACAGGGAGGGCTATGGCTACACCTTC. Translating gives CASDREGYGYTF.

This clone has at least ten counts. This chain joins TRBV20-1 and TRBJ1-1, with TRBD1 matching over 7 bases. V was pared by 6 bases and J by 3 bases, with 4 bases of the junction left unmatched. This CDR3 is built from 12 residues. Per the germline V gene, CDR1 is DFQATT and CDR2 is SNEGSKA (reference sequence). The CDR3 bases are TGCAGTGCGGTACAGGGGTACACTGAAGCTTTCTTT. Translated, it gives CSAVQGYTEAFF.

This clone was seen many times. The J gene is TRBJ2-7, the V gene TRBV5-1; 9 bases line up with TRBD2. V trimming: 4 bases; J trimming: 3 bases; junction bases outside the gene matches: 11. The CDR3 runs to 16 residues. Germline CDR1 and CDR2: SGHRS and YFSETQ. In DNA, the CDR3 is TGCGCCAGCAGCCAAATAGCGGGGGCGCTCCTCTACGAGCAGTACTTC. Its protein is CASSQIAGALLYEQYF. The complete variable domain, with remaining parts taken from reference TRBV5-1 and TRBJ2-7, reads KAGVTQTPRYLIKTRGQQVTLSCSPISGHRSVSWYQQTPGQGLQFLFEYFSETQRNKGNFPGRFSGRQFSNSRSEMNVSTLELGDSALYLCASSQIAGALLYEQYFGPGTRLTVT.

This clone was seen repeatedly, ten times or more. The CDR3 protein is CATTTGVSGANVLTF. DNA of the CDR3: TGCGCCACTACGACCGGCGTCTCTGGGGCCAACGTCCTGACTTTC. The genes are TRBV5-1 and TRBJ2-6; no clear D. Germline V gene data show CDR1 as SGHRS and CDR2 as YFSETQ. The V and J ends lost 9 bases and 0 bases respectively, with 13 bases between them. This CDR3 region has 15 residues. Using reference TRBV5-1 and TRBJ2-6 for the parts outside the CDR3, the full variable domain is KAGVTQTPRYLIKTRGQQVTLSCSPISGHRSVSWYQQTPGQGLQFLFEYFSETQRNKGNFPGRFSGRQFSNSRSEMNVSTLELGDSALYLCATTTGVSGANVLTFGAGSRLTVL.

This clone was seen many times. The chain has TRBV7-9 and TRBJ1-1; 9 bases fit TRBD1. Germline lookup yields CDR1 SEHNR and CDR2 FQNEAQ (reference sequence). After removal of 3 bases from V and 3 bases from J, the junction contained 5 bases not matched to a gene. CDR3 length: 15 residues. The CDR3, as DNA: TGTGCCAGCAGCTTTGACCGGGACAGGGACACTGAAGCTTTCTTT. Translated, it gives CASSFDRDRDTEAFF.

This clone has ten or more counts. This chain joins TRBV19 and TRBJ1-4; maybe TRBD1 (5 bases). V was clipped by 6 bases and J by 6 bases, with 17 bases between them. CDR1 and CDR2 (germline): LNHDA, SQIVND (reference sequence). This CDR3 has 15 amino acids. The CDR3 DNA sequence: TGTGCCAGTAGAGCCAATCCCACGGGGGATGAAAAACTGTTTTTT. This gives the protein CASRANPTGDEKLFF.

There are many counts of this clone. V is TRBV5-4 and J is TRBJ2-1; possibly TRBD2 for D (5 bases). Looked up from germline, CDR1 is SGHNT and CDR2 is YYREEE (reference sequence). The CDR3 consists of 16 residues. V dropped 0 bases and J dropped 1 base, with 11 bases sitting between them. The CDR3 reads CASSLAPRESYNEQFF. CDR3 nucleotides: TGTGCCAGCAGCTTGGCCCCCCGGGAATCCTACAATGAGCAGTTCTTC.

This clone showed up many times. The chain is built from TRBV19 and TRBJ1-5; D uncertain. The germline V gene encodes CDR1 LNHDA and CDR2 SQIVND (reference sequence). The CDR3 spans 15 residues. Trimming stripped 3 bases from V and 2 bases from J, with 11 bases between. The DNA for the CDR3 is TGTGCCAGTAGTATTACTGGTCGGGGCAATCAGCCCCAGCATTTT. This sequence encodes CASSITGRGNQPQHF.

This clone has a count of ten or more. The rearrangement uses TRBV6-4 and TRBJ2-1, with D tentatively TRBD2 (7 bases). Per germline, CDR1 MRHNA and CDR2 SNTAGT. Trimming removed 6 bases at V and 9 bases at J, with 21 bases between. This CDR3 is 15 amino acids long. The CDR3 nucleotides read TGTGCCAGCAGGCAAGGGGGGGCAGTCTTGGGTGAGCAGTTCTTC. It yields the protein CASRQGGAVLGEQFF.

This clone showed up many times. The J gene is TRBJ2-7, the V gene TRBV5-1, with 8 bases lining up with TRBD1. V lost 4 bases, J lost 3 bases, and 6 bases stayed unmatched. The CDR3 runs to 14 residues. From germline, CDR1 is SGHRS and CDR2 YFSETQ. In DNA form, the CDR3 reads TGCGCCAGCAGCGGCCGACAGGGGCGCTACGAGCAGTACTTC. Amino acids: CASSGRQGRYEQYF.

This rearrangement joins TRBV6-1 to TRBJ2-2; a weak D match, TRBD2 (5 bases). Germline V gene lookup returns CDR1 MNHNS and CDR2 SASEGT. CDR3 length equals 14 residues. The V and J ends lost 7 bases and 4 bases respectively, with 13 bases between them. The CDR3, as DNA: TGTGCCAGCAACCGGGATGCGAGCACCGGGGAGCTGTTTTTT. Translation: CASNRDASTGELFF.

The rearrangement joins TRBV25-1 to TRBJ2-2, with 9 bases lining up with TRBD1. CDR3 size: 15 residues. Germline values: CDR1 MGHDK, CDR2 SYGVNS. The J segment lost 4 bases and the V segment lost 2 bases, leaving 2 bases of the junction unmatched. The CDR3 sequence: CASSETGGGTGELFF. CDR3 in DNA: TGTGCCAGCAGTGAAACAGGGGGCGGCACCGGGGAGCTGTTTTTT. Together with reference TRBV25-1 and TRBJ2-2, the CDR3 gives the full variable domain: EADIYQTPRYLVIGTGKKITLECSQTMGHDKMYWYQQDPGMELHLIHYSYGVNSTEKGDLSSESTVSRIRTEHFPLTLESARPSHTSQYLCASSETGGGTGELFFGEGSRLTVL.

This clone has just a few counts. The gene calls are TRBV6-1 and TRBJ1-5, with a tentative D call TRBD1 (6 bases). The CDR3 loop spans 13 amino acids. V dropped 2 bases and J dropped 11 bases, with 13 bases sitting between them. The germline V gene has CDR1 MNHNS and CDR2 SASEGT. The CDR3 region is CASSERGGTSQHF. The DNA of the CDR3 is TGTGCCAGCAGTGAAAGAGGAGGGACATCCCAGCATTTT.